This T cell receptor beta chain was retrieved from a study of radiation and T cells in renal cell carcinoma. For the study at large: Nephrectomy followed 15 Gy stereotactic body radiation by 4 weeks.

Time point indicated: blood 2 weeks post-SBRT. Documented treatment: 15 Gy SBRT to primary tumor, nephrectomy 4 weeks later. Clear cell pathology was present in this patient's renal cell carcinoma. Germline CDR1 LGHNA, CDR2 YSLEER. Trimming removed 1 base from V and 2 bases from J; junction bases left unmatched: 8. The length of the CDR3 is 17 residues. Study-wide results and limits: Pretreatment tumor biopsies were lacking, so baseline clonotypes are unknown. In blood, top tumor clones expanded by 2 weeks, shrinking by 4.

On this clone itself: Its antigen is currently unknown.

The protocol was immunoSEQ multiplex PCR, while the TCRdb copy is restricted to in-frame clones and leaves out a portion. This sample has about 150,000 clones; around 90% occur once, and the top ten carry 10% to 15%. The V and J genes are TRBV4-3 and TRBJ2-7, with TRBD2 matching 10 bases. The material was blood, obtained from a patient whose treatment included radiotherapy and nephrectomy. The sequence was collected from a woman in her forties or fifties with renal cell carcinoma. The CDR3 spells CASSQGGSGGTAYEQYF. The DNA for the CDR3 is TGCGCCAGCAGCCAAGGGGGTAGCGGGGGGACCGCCTACGAGCAGTACTTC.